This T cell receptor (beta chain) was obtained from a study of T cells after yellow fever vaccination. Across the whole study: Preparation of fractions with low cell numbers was performed using SMART-Seq v4 Ultra Low Input.

TCRdb reprocessed the 5' RACE reads via MiXCR and lists one record per CDR3 protein. Here the sample spans 200,000 to 250,000 distinct CDR3 sequences, about 3% being singletons. Per the germline V gene, CDR1 is SGHNT and CDR2 is YYREEE (reference sequence). This CDR3 region has 13 residues. The ends were cut back, 4 bases at V and 5 bases at J, with 12 bases in the middle. The sample was CD4+ T cells sorted from PBMCs, taken 10 days after the yellow fever booster vaccination. This receptor was obtained from a man aged 18 to 30 who received the YFV17D yellow fever vaccine. V is TRBV5-4 and J is TRBJ2-5; D remains ambiguous. As DNA, the CDR3 is TGTGCCAGCAGCCCCTCGCCCATGGAGACCCAGTACTTC. Protein sequence: CASSPSPMETQYF.